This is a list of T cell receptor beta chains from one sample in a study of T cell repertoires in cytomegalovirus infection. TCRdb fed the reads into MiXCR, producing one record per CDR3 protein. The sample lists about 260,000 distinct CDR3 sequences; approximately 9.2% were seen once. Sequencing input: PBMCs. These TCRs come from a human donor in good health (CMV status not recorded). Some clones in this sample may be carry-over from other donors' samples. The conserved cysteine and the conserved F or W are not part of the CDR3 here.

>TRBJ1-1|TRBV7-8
ASSPDMNTEAF
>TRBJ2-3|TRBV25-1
ASSEYGAGGTDTQY
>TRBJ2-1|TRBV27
ASHTGGRNEQF
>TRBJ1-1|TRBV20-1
SARTTEAF
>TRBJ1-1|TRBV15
ATSTYQGGTEAF
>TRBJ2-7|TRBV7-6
ASSLVAGQGSGTSSYEQY
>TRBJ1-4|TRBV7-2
ASSLGQAPDGEKLF
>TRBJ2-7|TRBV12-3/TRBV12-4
ASRRQGTHEQY
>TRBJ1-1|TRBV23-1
ASSLRVFMTRRENTEAF
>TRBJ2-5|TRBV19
ASSNHRGETQY
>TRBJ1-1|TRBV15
ATSRDHKTAF
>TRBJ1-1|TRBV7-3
ASSLERGAAPQAF
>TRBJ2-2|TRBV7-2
ASSKPFGGELF
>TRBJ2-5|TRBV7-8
ASRGTSGDQETQY
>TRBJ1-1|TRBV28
ASQRGGKSEAF
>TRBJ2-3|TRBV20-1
SASGKIVTDTQY
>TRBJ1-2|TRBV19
ASTHTGTVISGYT
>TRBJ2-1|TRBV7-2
ASTLTGGRSYNEQF
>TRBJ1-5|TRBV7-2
ASSLALTPFGSNQPQH
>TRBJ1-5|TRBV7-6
ASSFAREPQH
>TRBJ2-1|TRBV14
ASSPLEGQGLNEQF
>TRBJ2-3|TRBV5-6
ASSLRAGTDTQY
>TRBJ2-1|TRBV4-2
ASSQELALYNEQF
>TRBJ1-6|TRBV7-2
ASSLGTGANSPLH
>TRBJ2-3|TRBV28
ASSYKGGSSTDTQY
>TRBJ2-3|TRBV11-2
ASSLWGADTQY
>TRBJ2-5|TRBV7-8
ASSLGPWETQY
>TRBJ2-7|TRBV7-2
ASSLSNRVGEQY
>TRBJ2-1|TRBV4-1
ASSQEATSLVGEQF
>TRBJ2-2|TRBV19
ASSYRVLRELF
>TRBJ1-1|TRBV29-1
SVGIGGMNTEAF
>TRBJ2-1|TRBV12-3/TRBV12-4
ASSLFSNEQF
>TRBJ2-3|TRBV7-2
ASSSSPFVDTQY
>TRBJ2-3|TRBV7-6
ASSPLAGGGRDTQY
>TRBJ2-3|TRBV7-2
ASSLARGPPY
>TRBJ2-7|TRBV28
ASSLTGTGVEQY
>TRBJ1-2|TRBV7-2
ASSRTGSNGYT
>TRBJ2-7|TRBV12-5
ASGREGARHTDSYEQY
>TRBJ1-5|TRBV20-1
SAARQGSNQPQH
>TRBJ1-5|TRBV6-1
ASSDRVDNQPQH
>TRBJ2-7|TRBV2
ASSGATGYEQY
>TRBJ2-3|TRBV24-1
ATSEPGVDTQY
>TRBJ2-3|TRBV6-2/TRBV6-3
ASSYAGSADTQY
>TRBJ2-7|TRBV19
ASSALAGGLEY
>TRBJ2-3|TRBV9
ASGNWGQHTDTQY
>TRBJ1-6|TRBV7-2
ASSFLGENSPLH
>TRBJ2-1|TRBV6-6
ASSLAPRGEQF
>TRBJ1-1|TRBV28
ASSFQGKATEAF
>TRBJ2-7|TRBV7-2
ASSFRLAGGLQY
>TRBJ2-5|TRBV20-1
SARRASGQETQY
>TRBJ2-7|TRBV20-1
SARAGNSYEQY
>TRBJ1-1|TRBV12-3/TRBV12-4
ASSLAAGTRYAF
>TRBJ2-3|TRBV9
ASSLNGAQY